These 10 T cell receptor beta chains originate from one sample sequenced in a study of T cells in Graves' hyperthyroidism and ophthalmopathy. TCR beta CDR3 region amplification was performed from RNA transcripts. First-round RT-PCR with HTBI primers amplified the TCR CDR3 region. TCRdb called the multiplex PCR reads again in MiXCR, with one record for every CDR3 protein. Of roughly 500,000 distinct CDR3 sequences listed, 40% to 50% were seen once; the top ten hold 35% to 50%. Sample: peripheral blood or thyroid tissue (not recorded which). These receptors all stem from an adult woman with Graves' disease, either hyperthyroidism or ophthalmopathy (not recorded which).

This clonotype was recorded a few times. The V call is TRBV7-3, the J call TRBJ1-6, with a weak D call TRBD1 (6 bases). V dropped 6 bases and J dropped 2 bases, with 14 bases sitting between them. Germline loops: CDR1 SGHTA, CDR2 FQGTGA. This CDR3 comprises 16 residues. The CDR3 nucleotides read TGTGCCAGCAGACTAACAGGGACGGCCTATAATTCACCCCTCCACTTT. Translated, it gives CASRLTGTAYNSPLHF.

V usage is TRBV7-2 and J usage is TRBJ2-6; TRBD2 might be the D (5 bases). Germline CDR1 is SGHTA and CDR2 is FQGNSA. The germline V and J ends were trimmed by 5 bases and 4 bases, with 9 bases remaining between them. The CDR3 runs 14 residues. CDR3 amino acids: CASSNGGGANVLTF. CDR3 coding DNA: TGTGCCAGCAGCAACGGAGGAGGGGCCAACGTCCTGACTTTC.

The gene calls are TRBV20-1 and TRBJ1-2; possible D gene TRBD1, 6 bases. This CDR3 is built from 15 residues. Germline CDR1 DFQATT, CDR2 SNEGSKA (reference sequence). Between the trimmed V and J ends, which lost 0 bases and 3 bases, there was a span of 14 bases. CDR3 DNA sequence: TGCAGTGCTAGAGATCCCAGGGGTCGGGACTATGGCTACACCTTC. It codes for CSARDPRGRDYGYTF.

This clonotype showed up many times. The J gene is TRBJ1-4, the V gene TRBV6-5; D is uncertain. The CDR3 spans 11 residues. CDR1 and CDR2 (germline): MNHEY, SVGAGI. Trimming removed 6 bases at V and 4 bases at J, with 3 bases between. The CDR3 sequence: CASRNNEKLFF. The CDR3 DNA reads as TGTGCCAGCAGGAATAATGAAAAACTGTTTTTT.

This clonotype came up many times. CDR3 DNA sequence: TGCAGTGCTAGAGATGGGACGACCGGGGAGCTGTTTTTT. The encoded protein is CSARDGTTGELFF. The rearrangement uses TRBV20-1 and TRBJ2-2, with D perhaps assigned TRBD1 or TRBD2 (5 bases each). The CDR3 length is 13 residues. V lost 0 bases, J lost 5 bases, and 7 bases lay in between. Germline assignment: CDR1 DFQATT and CDR2 SNEGSKA (reference sequence).

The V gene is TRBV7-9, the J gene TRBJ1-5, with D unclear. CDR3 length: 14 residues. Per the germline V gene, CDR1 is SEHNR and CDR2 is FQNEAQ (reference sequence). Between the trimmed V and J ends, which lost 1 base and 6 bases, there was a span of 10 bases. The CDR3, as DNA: TGTGCCAGCAGCTTAGGAGGGCCGGCTCAGCCCCAGCATTTT. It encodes CASSLGGPAQPQHF.

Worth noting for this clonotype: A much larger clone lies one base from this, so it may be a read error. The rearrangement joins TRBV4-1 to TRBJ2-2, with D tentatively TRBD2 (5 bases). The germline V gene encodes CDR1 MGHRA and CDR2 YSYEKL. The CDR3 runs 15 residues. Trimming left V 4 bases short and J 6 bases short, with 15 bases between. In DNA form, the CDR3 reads TGCGCCAGCAGCCGAATCGAGGGAGTTTCCGGGGAGCTGTTTTTT. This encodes CASSRIEGVSGELFF.

CDR3: CSAPGITGGETQYF. CDR3 nucleotide sequence: TGCAGTGCTCCCGGGATAACAGGGGGAGAGACCCAGTACTTC. V usage is TRBV20-1 and J usage is TRBJ2-5; 8 bases align to TRBD1. Trimming at V came to 5 bases and at J to 4 bases, leaving 9 bases not matched to a gene. The length of the CDR3 is 14 residues. Germline assignment: CDR1 DFQATT and CDR2 SNEGSKA (reference sequence).

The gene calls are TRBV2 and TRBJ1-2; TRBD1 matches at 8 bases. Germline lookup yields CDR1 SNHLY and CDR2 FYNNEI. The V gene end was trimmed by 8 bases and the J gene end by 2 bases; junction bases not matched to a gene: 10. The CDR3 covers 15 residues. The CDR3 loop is CASLETGAPNYGYTF. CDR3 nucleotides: TGTGCCAGCTTGGAGACAGGGGCTCCGAACTATGGCTACACCTTC.

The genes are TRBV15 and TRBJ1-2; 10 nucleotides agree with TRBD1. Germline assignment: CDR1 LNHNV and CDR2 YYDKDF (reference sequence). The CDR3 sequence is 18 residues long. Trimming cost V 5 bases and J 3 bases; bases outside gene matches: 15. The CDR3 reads CATSGYDRGPTQDYGYTF. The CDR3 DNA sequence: TGTGCCACCAGCGGATACGACAGGGGGCCCACCCAGGACTATGGCTACACCTTC.